Following are 6 T cell receptor beta chains from one sample sequenced in a study of blood T cell repertoires in COVID-19. Method: immunoSEQ multiplex PCR; TCRdb's copy keeps in-frame clones and lacks some. The sample records tens of thousands of clones, roughly 76% being singletons. The source material was peripheral blood. These receptors all come from a man in his 70s with active or convalescent COVID-19.

V gene TRBV9 combines with J gene TRBJ1-4; tentatively, D is TRBD1 (6 bases). The CDR3 sequence is 17 residues long. Germline CDR1 reads SGDLS; CDR2 reads YYNGEE. Trimming left V 0 bases short and J 2 bases short, with 14 bases between. The CDR3 DNA reads TGTGCCAGCAGCGTAGAGGGGGTCGCGGCTACTAATGAAAAACTGTTTTTT. Translation: CASSVEGVAATNEKLFF.

This clone is labeled as medium-sized. V is TRBV9 and J is TRBJ2-7; TRBD2 might be the D (5 bases). This CDR3 spans 14 amino acids. V was cut by 4 bases and J by 4 bases, with 15 bases left in between. Germline V gene data show CDR1 as SGDLS and CDR2 as YYNGEE. CDR3 loop: CASSPGGREYEQYF. The CDR3, as DNA: TGTGCCAGCAGCCCCGGAGGAAGGGAATACGAGCAGTACTTC.

The V and J genes are TRBV25-1 and TRBJ2-7; 8 bases map to TRBD1. The V and J ends lost 2 bases and 3 bases, in that order; junction bases with no gene match: 3. From germline, CDR1 is MGHDK and CDR2 SYGVNS. The CDR3 runs to 14 residues. CDR3 protein: CASSEPGTGYEQYF. DNA of the CDR3: TGTGCCAGCAGTGAACCCGGGACAGGCTACGAGCAGTACTTC.

This clone was observed a few times. The chain has TRBV6-5 and TRBJ1-1; D is ambiguous. With 8 bases removed from V and 4 bases from J, the gap between germline ends came to 11 bases. The germline V gene encodes CDR1 MNHEY and CDR2 SVGAGI. The CDR3 loop spans 12 amino acids. DNA for the CDR3: TGTGCCAGCGGGCGCGGGAGCACTGAAGCTTTCTTT. It translates to CASGRGSTEAFF.

The chain uses TRBV2 and TRBJ1-3; 7 bases match TRBD1. Looked up from germline, CDR1 is SNHLY and CDR2 is FYNNEI. The junction had 7 bases not matched to a gene; V was cut back by 7 bases and J by 4 bases. There are 14 residues in the CDR3. Written as DNA, the CDR3 is TGTGCCAGCAAAAGTGGGACAGACGGAAACACCATATATTTT. Its protein is CASKSGTDGNTIYF.

This clone occurred a few times. This chain connects TRBV12-2 to TRBJ2-7; the table calls TRBD1, which could not be checked here. TRBV12-2 is a known pseudogene. This CDR3 spans 17 amino acids. CDR3 residues: CASPRTGARGYIYEQYF. CDR3 in DNA: TGTGCAAGTCCCCGGACCGGGGCCAGGGGATATATCTACGAGCAGTACTTC.